These T cell receptor beta chains were read from a single sample in a study of cytomegalovirus exposure and HLA in healthy donors. TCRdb's table, derived via immunoSEQ multiplex PCR, lists solely in-frame clones and lacks some. The sample has around 120,000 clones; under 80% are singletons. The sample taken for sequencing was PBMCs. The receptors originated from a woman between 50 and 59 years old in good health and CMV-seropositive. CDR3s include the opening cysteine and the closing phenylalanine or tryptophan. The D gene is left open where the match is weak. The size of a clone is reported for some rows only, either as once, few or many, or as a class for expanded clones.

CDR3nt	CDR3aa	d_gene	abundance	v_gene	j_gene
TGTGCCAGTAGTAAGGACCCCGGGGGCACTGAAGCTTTCTTT	CASSKDPGGTEAFF	NA	NA	TRBV19	TRBJ1-1
TGTGCCAGCTCAACTAGTGGTAGCACCGGGGAGCTGTTTTTT	CASSTSGSTGELFF	NA	NA	TRBV18	TRBJ2-2
TGCGCCAGCAGCTTCAGCGGGAGTGGAACCGGGGAGCTGTTTTTT	CASSFSGSGTGELFF	TRBD2	NA	TRBV5-1	TRBJ2-2
TGTGCCAGCAGCCCGTACAGCGGGACTGCTCGCGAGCAGTACTTC	CASSPYSGTAREQYF	TRBD2	NA	TRBV7-9	TRBJ2-7
TGTGCCCTCAGGGGACTAGCTGGGGGTGAGCAGTTCTTC	CALRGLAGGEQFF	TRBD2	few	TRBV10-3	TRBJ2-1
TGTGCCAGCAGCCCTAGTATGGGGGGACGCACAGATACGCAGTATTTT	CASSPSMGGRTDTQYF	NA	NA	TRBV7-9	TRBJ2-3
TGCGCCAGCAGCCCGGGACTACCGGGGTATGACAATCAGCCCCAGCATTTT	CASSPGLPGYDNQPQHF	NA	NA	TRBV5-1	TRBJ1-5
TGTGCCAGCAGCTTACGTTCGAGCGGGGGGACTGGGAGCACAGATACGCAGTATTTT	CASSLRSSGGTGSTDTQYF	TRBD2	NA	TRBV7-6	TRBJ2-3
TGTGCCAGTAGGGACAGGGGGCAGTCCTATGGCTACACCTTC	CASRDRGQSYGYTF	TRBD1	NA	TRBV19	TRBJ1-2
TGTGCCAGCAGTTTATCCAGGGGGGAAGCTTTCTTT	CASSLSRGEAFF	TRBD1	NA	TRBV27	TRBJ1-1
TGTGCCAGCAGCTTACTCTCTGGAAACACCATATATTTT	CASSLLSGNTIYF	NA	NA	TRBV11-2	TRBJ1-3
TGCAGCGTTCCCTCAGAGACCCAGTACTTC	CSVPSETQYF	NA	once	TRBV29-1	TRBJ2-5
TGTGCCAGCAGCTTAGGTGGAGGGCTCCACGAGCAGTACTTC	CASSLGGGLHEQYF	NA	many	TRBV5-4	TRBJ2-7
TGCAGCGTCAAACCGGGACAGGGGAACACCGGGGAGCTGTTTTTT	CSVKPGQGNTGELFF	TRBD1	NA	TRBV29-1	TRBJ2-2
TGTGCCAGCAGCTTAGGAGGCTCCCCGTGGGGGGGTGAGCAGTTCTTC	CASSLGGSPWGGEQFF	TRBD2	NA	TRBV7-9	TRBJ2-1
TGTGCCAGCAGCGGCGGTGAGGACAGACCTTACGTGCAGTACTTC	CASSGGEDRPYVQYF	NA	few	TRBV7-9	TRBJ2-7
TGTGCCAGCAGCGCGGACAGAAAGGGCTACACCTTC	CASSADRKGYTF	NA	NA	TRBV7-2	TRBJ1-2
TGCGCCAGCATGGAGGCTGGGCGGGTCGAGCAGTACTTC	CASMEAGRVEQYF	NA	NA	TRBV5-1	TRBJ2-7
TGCGCCAGCAGCATAGGGTCGGGGGGCTCTGGAAACACCATATATTTT	CASSIGSGGSGNTIYF	NA	NA	TRBV5-1	TRBJ1-3
TGTGCCAGCCGACAAAACTCTGGAAACACCATATATTTT	CASRQNSGNTIYF	NA	NA	TRBV7-6	TRBJ1-3
TGTGCCACCAGCAGATTGGCAGGCTCCTACGAGCAGTACTTC	CATSRLAGSYEQYF	NA	few	TRBV15	TRBJ2-7
TGTGCCAGCAGCCTATTCGAAAAACTGTTTTTT	CASSLFEKLFF	NA	NA	TRBV28	TRBJ1-4
TGTGCCAGCAGGTACGACAGGTGGAACACTGAAGCTTTCTTT	CASRYDRWNTEAFF	NA	NA	TRBV27	TRBJ1-1
TGTGCCTGGAGTGTACTAGTGGGAGGGCGGAACAATGAGCAGTTCTTC	CAWSVLVGGRNNEQFF	TRBD2	few	TRBV30	TRBJ2-1
TGTGCCAGCAGTCCAAGGACAGGGGGCGAAACCGGGGAGCTGTTTTTT	CASSPRTGGETGELFF	TRBD1	NA	TRBV7-7	TRBJ2-2
TGTGCCTGGAAACCGACAGGGTCGGTACGGGAGCAGTACTTC	CAWKPTGSVREQYF	TRBD1	NA	TRBV30	TRBJ2-7
TGTGCCAGCAGCTTAGGGAGGACAGGGGGTTTGCCCCAGCATTTT	CASSLGRTGGLPQHF	TRBD1	few	TRBV13	TRBJ1-5
TGTGCCAGCAGCTTAGAAACCGGGATTGGGATCGGGGAGCTGTTTTTT	CASSLETGIGIGELFF	NA	NA	TRBV7-2	TRBJ2-2
TGCGCCAGCAGCCAAGATTACAGGGTCGGGAATTGGAACACTGAAGCTTTCTTT	CASSQDYRVGNWNTEAFF	NA	few	TRBV4-3	TRBJ1-1
TGTGCCAGCAGCTTTAATTATTGGGTCGGTATAGGGGGCCAGCCCCAGCATTTT	CASSFNYWVGIGGQPQHF	NA	NA	TRBV12-1	TRBJ1-5
TGTGCCAGCAGAGGCGGCAGGGGGAATCAGCCCCAGCATTTT	CASRGGRGNQPQHF	TRBD1	NA	TRBV27	TRBJ1-5
TGTGCCAGCAGCGTAGATTTGGAACAGGGTAGCGGCTACACCTTC	CASSVDLEQGSGYTF	NA	NA	TRBV9	TRBJ1-2
TGTGCCAGCAGCTTAGGACGGACAACTAGCGGGATGGAGCAGTACTTC	CASSLGRTTSGMEQYF	TRBD2	NA	TRBV7-3	TRBJ2-7
TGTGCCAGCAGCCAAGATCGCGGTTTCTCTGGGGCCAACGTCCTGACTTTC	CASSQDRGFSGANVLTF	NA	few	TRBV4-2	TRBJ2-6
TGTGCCAGCTCACCACGGACTAGCGGATCGAACACCGGGGAGCTGTTTTTT	CASSPRTSGSNTGELFF	TRBD2	NA	TRBV18	TRBJ2-2
TGTGCCTGTGACCGGGGGGTTGGAAACACCATATATTTT	CACDRGVGNTIYF	NA	once	TRBV30	TRBJ1-3